The TCR beta chain under discussion was sequenced for a study of T cell responses to AZD1222 COVID-19 vaccine. General observations from the study: Nearly half of the spike-specific TCRs reportedly recognize variant regions that carry no mutations.

V lost 2 bases and J lost 4, with 9 bases in between. The CDR3 runs to 14 residues. From germline, CDR1 is KGHDR and CDR2 SFDVKD. Sequencing was performed with immunoSEQ multiplex PCR; in TCRdb, only in-frame clones are kept and a portion is missing. Of under 200,000 clones listed, 90% to 95% are singletons. Details on this clone: The target antigen is unknown.

The genes are TRBV24-1 and TRBJ2-3; no firm D call. The origin of this receptor is an adult in good health. The sample was peripheral blood, taken on day 0 of AZD1222 vaccination. Here the CDR3 reads CATSDSRVADTQYF. Here the CDR3 DNA reads TGTGCCACCAGTGATTCGAGAGTCGCAGATACGCAGTATTTT.